These 27 T cell receptor beta chains share one sample of origin, sequenced in a study of blood T cell repertoires in COVID-19. Profiled with immunoSEQ multiplex PCR; TCRdb holds only in-frame clones, not every one. The sample lists roughly 17,000 clones, around 87% occurring once. Material for sequencing was peripheral blood. These receptors all come from a human donor in a cohort sampled during active COVID-19.

The gene calls are TRBV19 and TRBJ2-5; 7 positions match TRBD1. Germline V gene sequence: CDR1 LNHDA, CDR2 SQIVND (reference sequence). V lost 2 bases, J lost 0 bases, and 15 bases stayed unmatched. The CDR3 totals 19 residues. The CDR3 bases are TGTGCCAGTAGTATAAGCCAGACAGGGTTGGGGACGTACCAAGAGACCCAGTACTTC. This encodes CASSISQTGLGTYQETQYF. The whole variable domain, remainder taken from reference TRBV19 and TRBJ2-5, is DGGITQSPKYLFRKEGQNVTLSCEQNLNHDAMYWYRQDPGQGLRLIYYSQIVNDFQKGDIAEGYSVSREKKESFPLTVTSAQKNPTAFYLCASSISQTGLGTYQETQYFGPGTRLLVL.

V and J are TRBV28 and TRBJ1-6, with a weak D call TRBD1 (5 bases). The length of the CDR3 is 13 residues. Germline V gives CDR1 MDHEN, CDR2 SYDVKM. V lost 9 bases, J lost 7 bases, and 13 bases lay in between. CDR3 coding DNA: TGTGCCAGTCTCCGGGACTCAAATTCACCCCTCCACTTT. This gives the protein CASLRDSNSPLHF.

This clone was found once. The V gene is TRBV7-6, the J gene TRBJ1-6, with no clear D. Germline V gene sequence: CDR1 SGHVS, CDR2 FNYEAQ. V dropped 1 base and J dropped 0 bases, with 7 bases sitting between them. CDR3 length equals 16 residues. The CDR3 spells CASSLGPRSYNSPLHF. CDR3 nucleotides: TGTGCCAGCAGCTTAGGGCCCCGCTCCTATAATTCACCCCTCCACTTT.

The chain is built from TRBV6-6 and TRBJ2-1; D not resolved. There are 12 residues in the CDR3. CDR1 MNHNY and CDR2 SVGAGI come from the germline V gene (reference sequence). Trimming took 5 bases from V and 4 from J, leaving 6 bases between them. The CDR3 DNA sequence: TGTGCCAGCAGTACTAATTACAATGAGCAGTTCTTC. Its translation: CASSTNYNEQFF.

V usage is TRBV18 and J usage is TRBJ2-7; TRBD1 aligns across 7 bases. Germline CDR1 and CDR2: KGHSH and LQKENI. The ends lost 3 bases at V and 3 bases at J; junction bases unmatched: 8. CDR3 length equals 15 residues. CDR3 sequence reads: CASSPTGASGYEQYF. DNA for the CDR3: TGTGCCAGCTCACCTACAGGGGCGTCTGGCTACGAGCAGTACTTC.

The chain is built from TRBV7-8 and TRBJ1-3; D is ambiguous. Germline CDR1 is SGHVS and CDR2 is FQNEAQ. This CDR3 comprises 16 residues. V lost 4 bases and J lost 7, with 20 bases in between. The CDR3 sequence is CASSSLGRTFPNTIYF. As DNA, the CDR3 is TGTGCCAGCAGCTCACTTGGGAGGACCTTCCCCAACACCATATATTTT.

The chain carries TRBV6-5 and TRBJ2-7; D possibly corresponds to TRBD2 (6 bases). V lost 2 bases and J 6 bases, leaving 14 bases between the germline ends. CDR1 is MNHEY, CDR2 SVGAGI, per germline. This CDR3 comprises 14 residues. The CDR3 coding sequence is TGTGCCAGCAGTTACGGCAGGGAGGTCAGCGAGCAGTACTTC. Protein sequence: CASSYGREVSEQYF.

This clone was found a few times. This chain joins TRBV19 and TRBJ1-1; 7 bases line up with TRBD1. With 10 bases clipped from V and 0 bases from J, the junction kept 14 bases outside the gene matches. The CDR3 sequence is 16 residues long. Germline-derived CDR1 and CDR2 are LNHDA and SQIVND (reference sequence). The CDR3 DNA reads TGTGCCACCCGAGGGGGCTATGTATCTCTGAACACTGAAGCTTTCTTT. Its translation: CATRGGYVSLNTEAFF.

Of note for this clone: One junction end disagrees with the germline gene, perhaps due to a read error. CDR3 bases: TGCGCCAGCAGCTCGCAACTCGGGACAAACGCCTTC. Translating gives CASSSQLGTNAF. The chain is built from TRBV5-1 and TRBJ1-2; D may be TRBD1 (6 bases). CDR1 SGHRS and CDR2 YFSETQ come from the germline V gene. CDR3 length: 12 residues.

The V call is TRBV6-5, the J call TRBJ1-2; 7 bases are shared with TRBD1. The CDR3 has 13 residues. The J segment lost 5 bases and the V segment lost 5 bases, leaving 5 bases of the junction unmatched. Germline CDR1 and CDR2: MNHEY and SVGAGI. The CDR3 loop is CASSKRTGYGYTF. The CDR3 DNA sequence: TGTGCCAGCAGTAAACGGACAGGATATGGCTACACCTTC.

Here the CDR3 reads CASSTDRYRTKNIQYF. The CDR3, as DNA: TGCGCCAGCAGCACTGACAGATACAGAACCAAAAACATTCAGTACTTC. The rearrangement uses TRBV5-1 and TRBJ2-4; D is perhaps TRBD1 (5 bases). V lost 4 bases, J lost 2 bases, and 16 bases lay in between. Looked up from germline, CDR1 is SGHRS and CDR2 is YFSETQ. This CDR3 spans 16 amino acids.

The V gene is TRBV7-3, the J gene TRBJ1-1; D not resolved. Looked up from germline, CDR1 is SGHTA and CDR2 is FQGTGA. The CDR3 is 13 residues long. V was pared by 2 bases and J by 3 bases, with 7 bases between. CDR3 sequence: CASSLQSHTEAFF. The CDR3 nucleotides are TGTGCCAGCAGCTTACAGTCTCACACTGAAGCTTTCTTT. The full variable domain, completed using reference TRBV7-3 and TRBJ1-1, is GAGVSQTPSNKVTEKGKYVELRCDPISGHTALYWYRQSLGQGPEFLIYFQGTGAADDSGLPNDRFFAVRPEGSVSTLKIQRTERGDSAVYLCASSLQSHTEAFFGQGTRLTVV.

The table lists this clone with a count of one. The chain couples TRBV7-8 to TRBJ1-5; 7 nucleotides agree with TRBD1. CDR1 is SGHVS, CDR2 FQNEAQ, per germline. V shed 0 bases, J shed 3 bases, and the junction held 11 bases outside the gene matches. The CDR3 covers 18 residues. Here the CDR3 reads CASSLAKDRIKANQPQHF. Here the CDR3 DNA reads TGTGCCAGCAGCTTAGCAAAGGACAGGATCAAGGCCAATCAGCCCCAGCATTTT.

The rearrangement uses TRBV18 and TRBJ1-5; possibly TRBD1 for D (6 bases). Germline values: CDR1 KGHSH, CDR2 LQKENI. Trimming shortened V by 4 bases and J by 0 bases, and 13 bases separated the two germline ends. The CDR3 sequence is 16 residues long. CDR3 amino acids: CASSRGGELSNQPQHF. DNA of the CDR3: TGTGCCAGCTCACGAGGGGGGGAGCTTAGCAATCAGCCCCAGCATTTT.

V is TRBV2 and J is TRBJ1-5, with 8 bases lining up with TRBD1. This CDR3 spans 20 amino acids. The ends lost 0 bases at V and 0 bases at J; junction bases unmatched: 13. CDR1 is SNHLY, CDR2 FYNNEI, per germline. CDR3 nucleotide sequence: TGTGCCAGCAGTGAAGCGCTTCAGGGGGCGGAGGGATATAGCAATCAGCCCCAGCATTTT. It yields the protein CASSEALQGAEGYSNQPQHF.

This clone was found once. The V and J genes are TRBV20-1 and TRBJ1-2, with TRBD1 identical over 8 bases. V shed 3 bases and J 1 base; nucleotides not matched to a gene: 10. CDR3 length: 16 residues. CDR1 is DFQATT and CDR2 is SNEGSKA in the germline V gene (reference sequence). The CDR3 reads CSASGGQVDLNYGYTF. In DNA form, the CDR3 reads TGCAGTGCTAGTGGGGGACAGGTGGATCTTAACTATGGCTACACCTTC.

CDR3 DNA sequence: TGCAGCGCCCAACTAGCGGGGCCCACTCGGCTGACTTTC. It translates to CSAQLAGPTRLTF. V and J are TRBV29-1 and TRBJ2-6, with 10 bases identical to TRBD2. The CDR3 contains 13 residues. J gave up 16 bases and V 7 bases, and 13 bases lay outside the gene matches. Germline values: CDR1 SQVTM, CDR2 ANQGSEA.

J is TRBJ2-7 and V is TRBV6-5, with a tentative D call TRBD1 (6 bases). CDR1 MNHEY and CDR2 SVGAGI come from the germline V gene. The length of the CDR3 is 15 residues. Trimming stripped 6 bases from V and 3 bases from J, with 18 bases between. CDR3 protein: CASRNRERVNYEQYF. The CDR3 nucleotides read TGTGCCAGCAGAAACAGGGAGCGAGTGAACTACGAGCAGTACTTC.

The rearrangement uses TRBV4-3 and TRBJ1-1; D gene ambiguous. Trimming took off 0 bases at V and 7 bases at J, with 18 bases between the two ends. Looked up from germline, CDR1 is LGHNA and CDR2 is YSLEER. The CDR3 extends over 16 amino acids. CDR3: CASSQDRQLRGFEAFF. CDR3 nucleotides: TGCGCCAGCAGCCAAGATAGGCAGCTTAGAGGTTTTGAAGCTTTCTTT.

The sample holds a few counts of this clone. The V gene is TRBV15, the J gene TRBJ2-7, with TRBD2 as a possible D gene (5 bases). CDR3 length: 16 amino acids. V was pared by 0 bases and J by 2 bases, with 14 bases between. Germline values: CDR1 LNHNV, CDR2 YYDKDF (reference sequence). CDR3 loop: CATSRDYTEAAYEQYF. DNA of the CDR3: TGTGCCACCAGCAGAGATTACACCGAAGCGGCCTACGAGCAGTACTTC.

This chain connects TRBV3-1 (or the pseudogene TRBV3-2) to TRBJ1-4; 9 bases align to TRBD1. Germline V gives CDR1 LGHDT, CDR2 YNNKEL (reference sequence). CDR3 length: 14 amino acids. The J segment lost 8 bases and the V segment lost 7 bases, leaving 8 bases of the junction unmatched. The CDR3 sequence: CASTRTGEGEKLFF. The DNA for the CDR3 is TGTGCCAGCACCCGGACAGGGGAGGGGGAAAAACTGTTTTTT.

The chain links TRBV7-6 to TRBJ2-1; 7 bases are shared with TRBD2. The junction had 9 bases not matched to a gene; V was cut back by 5 bases and J by 2 bases. Germline V gene sequence: CDR1 SGHVS, CDR2 FNYEAQ. This CDR3 region has 16 residues. CDR3 sequence (DNA): TGTGCCAGCAGCCGCCAATCGGGGGGTGCCTACAATGAGCAGTTCTTC. Translating gives CASSRQSGGAYNEQFF.

The chain carries TRBV19 and TRBJ1-1, with a possible D match to TRBD1 (5 bases). The CDR3 sequence is 14 residues long. Trimming took 0 bases from V and 3 from J, leaving 8 bases between them. From germline, CDR1 is LNHDA and CDR2 SQIVND (reference sequence). CDR3 loop: CASSIDGGDTEAFF. The CDR3 DNA is TGTGCCAGTAGTATAGATGGGGGGGACACTGAAGCTTTCTTT.

The chain carries TRBV9 and TRBJ1-2; perhaps TRBD1 as D (6 bases). The V end was cut by 5 bases, the J end by 4 bases, with 15 bases between. Germline CDR1 is SGDLS and CDR2 is YYNGEE. The CDR3 runs 14 residues. The CDR3 loop is CASRNGTLGYGYTF. DNA of the CDR3: TGTGCCAGCAGAAACGGGACATTAGGCTATGGCTACACCTTC.

The V gene is TRBV6-5, the J gene TRBJ2-2, with D uncertain. Germline assignment: CDR1 MNHEY and CDR2 SVGAGI. V lost 4 bases to trimming and J lost 7 bases, with 10 bases between them. The CDR3 runs 13 residues. CDR3 coding DNA: TGTGCCAGCAGTTCCCTCGCAGGCGGGGAGCTGTTTTTT. The encoded protein is CASSSLAGGELFF.

The genes are TRBV18 and TRBJ2-7, with D maybe TRBD1 (6 bases). V lost 0 bases and J 0 bases, leaving 12 bases between the germline ends. This CDR3 has 16 residues. From germline, CDR1 is KGHSH and CDR2 LQKENI. The CDR3 is CASSPPDRSTSYEQYF. CDR3 in DNA: TGTGCCAGCTCACCACCAGACAGGAGCACCTCCTACGAGCAGTACTTC.

The genes are TRBV5-6 and TRBJ2-3, with 10 nucleotides matching TRBD2. V was pared by 2 bases and J by 3 bases, with 0 bases of the junction left unmatched. There are 14 residues in the CDR3. The germline V gene has CDR1 SGHDT and CDR2 YYEEEE. This CDR3 is CASSFSGGTDTQYF. The CDR3 bases are TGTGCCAGCAGCTTTAGCGGGGGGACAGATACGCAGTATTTT.